The 27 T cell receptor beta chains presented below share a single source sample, sequenced in a study of response to subunit inactivated influenza vaccine. TCRdb redid the calling of the RT-PCR reads with MiXCR, one entry per CDR3 protein. This table holds about 540,000 distinct CDR3 sequences, 20% to 25% found once. Another study also made use of these data, one on T cells expressing NK-cell markers. That work contributes: 5'RACE template switching with UMIs produced the TCR beta cDNA.

The sequenced sample was CD4+ T cells sorted from PBMCs, obtained 11 to 12 days after vaccination. All receptors come from a man aged 45-65 years who received an inactivated influenza vaccine.

This clonotype was counted a single time. The chain carries TRBV19 and TRBJ2-3; D not resolved. CDR1 is LNHDA, CDR2 SQIVND, per germline (reference sequence). This CDR3 comprises 14 residues. V lost 2 bases to trimming and J lost 6 bases, with 12 bases between them. As DNA, the CDR3 is TGTGCCAGTAGTATAAGGGCAGGACCGGATACGCAGTATTTT. Amino acid sequence: CASSIRAGPDTQYF.

The V and J genes are TRBV18 and TRBJ2-5; no clear D gene. Germline assignment: CDR1 KGHSH and CDR2 LQKENI. Deletions cut 2 bases from V and 5 bases from J, with 15 bases between. There are 15 residues in the CDR3. The CDR3 nucleotides read TGTGCCAGCTCACCAATTGGACGGAATGTGGAGACCCAGTACTTC. This gives the protein CASSPIGRNVETQYF.

The genes are TRBV18 and TRBJ2-7, with TRBD1 identical over 9 bases. The trim removed 10 bases at V and 2 bases at J, leaving 6 bases unmatched. This CDR3 region has 13 residues. The germline CDR1 and CDR2 sequences are KGHSH and LQKENI. CDR3 DNA sequence: TGTGCCACCGGACAGGGGTCGACCTACGAGCAGTACTTC. This sequence encodes CATGQGSTYEQYF.

The chain uses TRBV7-6 and TRBJ2-2; the D gene is possibly TRBD1 (5 bases). Germline V gene lookup returns CDR1 SGHVS and CDR2 FNYEAQ. The CDR3 covers 16 residues. With 4 bases removed from V and 0 bases from J, the gap between germline ends came to 12 bases. The CDR3 loop reads CASSSKRQSNTGELFF. Written as DNA, the CDR3 is TGTGCCAGCAGCTCGAAAAGACAGTCGAACACCGGGGAGCTGTTTTTT.

V is TRBV28 and J is TRBJ1-5, with D unclear. The V and J ends lost 2 bases and 5 bases respectively, with 10 bases between them. The CDR3 sequence is 14 residues long. CDR1 MDHEN and CDR2 SYDVKM come from the germline V gene. CDR3 in amino acids: CASSLLDRDQPQHF. DNA for the CDR3: TGTGCCAGCAGTTTACTGGACCGGGATCAGCCCCAGCATTTT.

The sample holds a few counts of this clonotype. This chain uses TRBV29-1 with TRBJ1-1; 7 bases fit TRBD1. Trimming at V came to 7 bases and at J to 2 bases, leaving 10 bases not matched to a gene. This CDR3 is built from 14 residues. Germline assignment: CDR1 SQVTM and CDR2 ANQGSEA. CDR3 sequence reads: CSAMIGTVNTEAFF. CDR3 sequence (DNA): TGCAGCGCTATGATCGGGACAGTTAACACTGAAGCTTTCTTT.

This clonotype was picked up a small number of times. This chain connects TRBV20-1 to TRBJ2-1, with D possibly being TRBD1 or TRBD2 (7 bases each). The CDR3 is 14 residues long. The ends were cut back, 5 bases at V and 9 bases at J, with 20 bases in the middle. Germline V CDR1 and CDR2: DFQATT, SNEGSKA (reference sequence). This CDR3 reads CSAPRGGRRIEQFF. The CDR3 DNA is TGCAGTGCTCCCAGGGGGGGACGTCGCATTGAGCAGTTCTTC.

The rearrangement joins TRBV10-3 to TRBJ2-3; 7 bases fit TRBD1. V lost 2 bases and J lost 3; bases outside the gene matches: 5. Per the germline V gene, CDR1 is ENHRY and CDR2 is SYGVKD. CDR3 length: 15 amino acids. The CDR3 protein is CAISENGQVTDTQYF. CDR3 nucleotide sequence: TGTGCCATCAGTGAGAACGGACAGGTAACAGATACGCAGTATTTT.

This sequence joins TRBV20-1 and TRBJ2-2; 8 bases fit TRBD2. J lost 3 bases, V lost 0 bases, and 6 bases had no gene match. The CDR3 sequence is 16 residues long. Per the germline V gene, CDR1 is DFQATT and CDR2 is SNEGSKA (reference sequence). CDR3 in amino acids: CSARDRVAGYTGELFF. CDR3 bases: TGCAGTGCTAGAGATCGGGTAGCGGGATACACCGGGGAGCTGTTTTTT.

The rearrangement joins TRBV27 to TRBJ2-4; possibly TRBD1 for D (5 bases). Germline-derived CDR1 and CDR2 are MNHEY and SMNVEV (reference sequence). Trimming took off 0 bases at V and 4 bases at J, with 16 bases between the two ends. The CDR3 runs to 17 residues. The DNA for the CDR3 is TGTGCCAGCAGTTTATCTCCAAGGGGCATCGGTAAAAACATTCAGTACTTC. Translated: CASSLSPRGIGKNIQYF.

The rearrangement joins TRBV6-1 to TRBJ1-2; 8 bases are a match to TRBD1. Germline CDR1 and CDR2: MNHNS and SASEGT. V shed 4 bases and J 1 base; nucleotides not matched to a gene: 8. The CDR3 is made up of 16 amino acids. DNA of the CDR3: TGTGCCAGCAGTGGGACAGGGATTGATGTTAACTATGGCTACACCTTC. Translation: CASSGTGIDVNYGYTF.

This clonotype was seen once. The rearrangement links TRBV5-1 to TRBJ2-1, with unresolved D. Deletions cut 0 bases from V and 5 bases from J, with 12 bases between. The CDR3 covers 15 residues. Germline V lookup: CDR1 SGHRS, CDR2 YFSETQ. DNA for the CDR3: TGCGCCAGCAGCTTGGGCTGGAACGGAGACAATGAGCAGTTCTTC. This translates into CASSLGWNGDNEQFF.

The CDR3: CASSPRQGSVYEQYF. For the CDR3, the DNA is TGTGCCAGCAGCCCAAGACAGGGGAGCGTCTACGAGCAGTACTTC. The V and J genes are TRBV7-2 and TRBJ2-7; TRBD1 matches 8 bases. This CDR3 is built from 15 residues. Germline V gene lookup returns CDR1 SGHTA and CDR2 FQGNSA. The junction had 9 bases not matched to a gene; V was cut back by 5 bases and J by 3 bases.

This chain uses TRBV9 with TRBJ2-7; 7 nucleotides match TRBD2. With 4 bases clipped from V and 0 bases from J, the junction kept 10 bases outside the gene matches. Looked up from germline, CDR1 is SGDLS and CDR2 is YYNGEE. The CDR3 has 16 amino acids. The CDR3 loop reads CASSFSGTTSSYEQYF. The CDR3 bases are TGTGCCAGCAGCTTCTCCGGGACTACCTCCTCCTACGAGCAGTACTTC.

V usage is TRBV11-2 and J usage is TRBJ2-1; a possible D gene is TRBD1 (5 bases). V was cut by 3 bases and J by 2 bases, with 11 bases left in between. This CDR3 is 15 amino acids long. Germline CDR1 is SGHAT and CDR2 is FQNNGV. The CDR3 DNA follows: TGTGCCAGCAGCTTTAGTCAGGGAACCTACAATGAGCAGTTCTTC. This codes for CASSFSQGTYNEQFF. Complete variable domain (other parts from reference TRBV11-2 and TRBJ2-1): EAGVAQSPRYKIIEKRQSVAFWCNPISGHATLYWYQQILGQGPKLLIQFQNNGVVDDSQLPKDRFSAERLKGVDSTLKIQPAKLEDSAVYLCASSFSQGTYNEQFFGPGTRLTVL.

In this sample, this clonotype turned up a few times. V usage is TRBV7-2 and J usage is TRBJ2-7, with 7 nucleotides matching TRBD2. Germline V gives CDR1 SGHTA, CDR2 FQGNSA. J gave up 5 bases and V 3 bases, and 7 bases lay outside the gene matches. The CDR3 has 14 residues. Here the CDR3 reads CASSFAGAIDEQYF. Written as DNA, the CDR3 is TGTGCCAGCAGCTTCGCGGGAGCAATTGACGAGCAGTACTTC.

The CDR3 DNA reads as TGTGCCAGCAGTTACTTTCCAGGGGGAGCTTCTGAAGCTTTCTTT. Its protein is CASSYFPGGASEAFF. V gene TRBV6-5 combines with J gene TRBJ1-1, with 7 bases aligning to TRBD1. The J segment lost 6 bases and the V segment lost 1 base, leaving 8 bases of the junction unmatched. Germline CDR1 and CDR2: MNHEY and SVGAGI. CDR3 length: 15 residues.

This clonotype was detected only a few times. CDR3 DNA sequence: TGTGCCAGCAGCTTAGATCGCCACAATGAGCAGTTCTTC. Protein product: CASSLDRHNEQFF. J is TRBJ2-1 and V is TRBV7-9; D unresolved. This CDR3 region has 13 residues. Trimming pared 1 base from V and 5 bases from J, leaving 6 bases between. The germline V gene encodes CDR1 SEHNR and CDR2 FQNEAQ (reference sequence). Filled out from reference TRBV7-9 and TRBJ2-1, the complete variable domain reads DTGVSQNPRHKITKRGQNVTFRCDPISEHNRLYWYRQTLGQGPEFLTYFQNEAQLEKSRLLSDRFSAERPKGSFSTLEIQRTEQGDSAMYLCASSLDRHNEQFFGPGTRLTVL.

This clonotype was seen a few times. The chain combines TRBV9 with TRBJ2-7; the D is unclear. This CDR3 region has 14 residues. The V end lost 1 base, the J end lost 2 bases, and 10 bases lay between the germline ends. Germline values: CDR1 SGDLS, CDR2 YYNGEE. The CDR3 DNA reads as TGTGCCAGCAGCGTATCCGCCATTCCCTACGAGCAGTACTTC. Its translation: CASSVSAIPYEQYF.

This clonotype was counted at least ten times. J is TRBJ1-4 and V is TRBV4-3, with 7 bases that match TRBD1. Germline CDR1 reads LGHNA; CDR2 reads YSLEER. J lost 7 bases, V lost 0 bases, and 8 bases had no gene match. The CDR3 length is 16 residues. The CDR3, as DNA: TGCGCCAGCAGCCAAGATATTGGAGGGGGCGGTGAAAAACTGTTTTTT. It encodes CASSQDIGGGGEKLFF.

This sequence joins TRBV6-1 and TRBJ2-3, with 8 bases lining up with TRBD2. The V and J ends lost 8 bases and 0 bases, in that order; junction bases with no gene match: 10. Germline V gene sequence: CDR1 MNHNS, CDR2 SASEGT. CDR3 length: 16 residues. In nucleotides, the CDR3 is TGTGCCAGCTTCGCCGGTCAGCGGGGGAGCACAGATACGCAGTATTTT. Encoded protein: CASFAGQRGSTDTQYF.

This clonotype was counted only a few times. This chain connects TRBV20-1 to TRBJ2-5; a weak D match, TRBD2 (6 bases). The V and J ends lost 5 bases and 5 bases respectively, with 18 bases between them. Germline CDR1 reads DFQATT; CDR2 reads SNEGSKA (reference sequence). This CDR3 comprises 14 residues. CDR3 DNA sequence: TGCAGTGCTGGGGCGGCCCTGGGGAGGGAGACCCAGTACTTC. This sequence encodes CSAGAALGRETQYF.

The genes are TRBV19 and TRBJ1-6; no clear D. Germline V CDR1 and CDR2: LNHDA, SQIVND (reference sequence). V was trimmed by 3 bases and J by 10 bases, leaving 10 bases between them. The CDR3 runs 13 residues. In DNA, the CDR3 is TGTGCCAGTAGTATGGCGAAGAACTCACCCCTCCACTTT. Translation gives CASSMAKNSPLHF.

The chain joins TRBV12-3 or TRBV12-4 to TRBJ1-1; 7 bases align to TRBD1. The ends lost 6 bases at V and 3 bases at J; junction bases unmatched: 16. This CDR3 has 17 amino acids. This chain's CDR3 is CASSPLTTGEADTEAFF. The DNA for the CDR3 is TGTGCCAGCAGCCCCCTCACTACAGGGGAGGCGGACACTGAAGCTTTCTTT.

The chain carries TRBV20-1 and TRBJ2-1; D unresolved. The CDR3 is 11 residues long. V was shortened by 3 bases and J by 4 bases, with 4 bases between the two germline ends. CDR1 and CDR2 from the germline V gene are DFQATT and SNEGSKA (reference sequence). CDR3 sequence: CSASAYNEQFF. In DNA form, the CDR3 reads TGCAGTGCTAGTGCTTACAATGAGCAGTTCTTC.

The chain uses TRBV9 and TRBJ2-2; D ambiguous. This CDR3 is built from 16 residues. V lost 3 bases, J lost 0 bases, and 12 bases lay in between. Per germline, CDR1 SGDLS and CDR2 YYNGEE. CDR3 nucleotides: TGTGCCAGCAGCGATCTGCGGCAGGCGAACACCGGGGAGCTGTTTTTT. Protein sequence: CASSDLRQANTGELFF. The entire variable domain, with the rest obtained from reference TRBV9 and TRBJ2-2, is as follows: DSGVTQTPKHLITATGQRVTLRCSPRSGDLSVYWYQQSLDQGLQFLIQYYNGEERAKGNILERFSAQQFPDLHSELNLSSLELGDSALYFCASSDLRQANTGELFFGEGSRLTVL.

J is TRBJ2-1 and V is TRBV4-2; 8 bases are shared with TRBD1. The CDR3 spans 13 residues. Germline CDR1 LGHNA, CDR2 YNFKEQ. V shed 0 bases, J shed 12 bases, and the junction held 4 bases outside the gene matches. The CDR3 is CASSQEWTGPQFF. CDR3 sequence (DNA): TGTGCCAGCAGCCAAGAATGGACAGGGCCGCAGTTCTTC.